The TCR beta chain described here comes from a study of blood T cell repertoires in COVID-19. Trimming shortened V by 5 bases and J by 6 bases, and 10 bases separated the two germline ends. The CDR3 is 13 amino acids. The V gene's germline CDR1 is SGHTA and CDR2 FQGNSA. Measured with immunoSEQ multiplex PCR; TCRdb has only the in-frame clones, and not every one. The data hold approximately 75,000 clones, with 70% to 90% observed a single time. This clone was found once. What was sequenced was peripheral blood. V and J are TRBV7-2 and TRBJ2-2, with D hard to call. This TCR was sampled from a man older than 75 with COVID-19, enrolled during active disease. The chain's CDR3 is CASSQLRAGELFF. DNA for the CDR3: TGTGCCAGCAGCCAACTACGGGCCGGGGAGCTGTTTTTT.